These 20 T cell receptor beta chains were sequenced from one sample in a study of shared clonotypes between healthy human individuals. TCRdb keeps only in-frame clones here, not all; method: immunoSEQ multiplex PCR. The sample has roughly 1,100,000 clones, about three quarters seen once; the top ten hold 1.4% to 1.5%. What was sequenced was memory CD4+ T cells sorted from blood. Noted subset: CD45RA-negative fraction. The receptors were gathered from a man younger than 30 in good health.

The chain links TRBV5-1 to TRBJ2-7, with 8 bases identical to TRBD2. CDR1 and CDR2 (germline): SGHRS, YFSETQ. Trimming removed 3 bases from V and 6 bases from J; junction bases left unmatched: 8. The length of the CDR3 is 14 residues. The CDR3: CASSSGLVKGEQYF. The CDR3 nucleotides read TGCGCCAGCAGCTCGGGACTAGTTAAAGGCGAGCAGTACTTC.

The chain is built from TRBV5-1 and TRBJ2-2, with 8 bases aligning to TRBD1. Germline trimming cut 4 bases from V and 2 bases from J; bases unmatched to any gene: 7. The V gene's germline CDR1 is SGHRS and CDR2 YFSETQ. The CDR3 covers 16 residues. The CDR3 sequence is CASSQTRGQNTGELFF. The CDR3 DNA sequence: TGCGCCAGCAGCCAAACCAGGGGGCAAAACACCGGGGAGCTGTTTTTT.

The chain carries TRBV10-3 and TRBJ2-3; a possible D gene is TRBD2 (7 bases). The CDR3 runs 15 residues. The V and J ends lost 3 bases and 3 bases respectively, with 13 bases between them. Germline values: CDR1 ENHRY, CDR2 SYGVKD. CDR3 bases: TGTGCCATCAGTGACGGGGGGCAGCTAACAGATACGCAGTATTTT. It translates to CAISDGGQLTDTQYF.

This clone was detected only once. V is TRBV4-2 and J is TRBJ2-1; 8 bases map to TRBD2. The V segment lost 5 bases and the J segment 5 bases; nucleotides outside the gene matches: 14. CDR1 is LGHNA and CDR2 is YNFKEQ in the germline V gene. CDR3 size: 17 residues. CDR3 residues: CASSSLGASGGHNEQFF. DNA of the CDR3: TGTGCCAGCAGCTCCCTGGGGGCCAGCGGGGGTCACAATGAGCAGTTCTTC.

The CDR3 DNA follows: TGTGCCAGCAGCTGGGGGGGACTAGTCTCCTACGAGCAGTACTTC. Its translation is CASSWGGLVSYEQYF. This chain joins TRBV7-2 and TRBJ2-7; TRBD2 matches 8 bases. CDR1 and CDR2 from the germline V gene are SGHTA and FQGNSA. The CDR3 is made up of 15 amino acids. J gave up 0 bases and V 4 bases, and 5 bases lay outside the gene matches.

The gene calls are TRBV5-6 and TRBJ2-1, with 12 bases matching TRBD2. The V gene end was trimmed by 3 bases and the J gene end by 4 bases; junction bases not matched to a gene: 5. Germline V gives CDR1 SGHDT, CDR2 YYEEEE. CDR3 size: 16 residues. The CDR3 sequence: CASSSRLAGAYNEQFF. The CDR3 DNA is TGTGCCAGCAGCTCGAGACTAGCGGGGGCTTACAATGAGCAGTTCTTC.

The V and J genes are TRBV19 and TRBJ2-2; D is ambiguous. Germline lookup yields CDR1 LNHDA and CDR2 SQIVND (reference sequence). V lost 5 bases to trimming and J lost 1 base, with 17 bases between them. This CDR3 has 17 residues. CDR3 DNA: TGTGCCAGTAGTTCCCCCCTAAAGAGCAAGAACACCGGGGAGCTGTTTTTT. Amino acids: CASSSPLKSKNTGELFF.

Turning to this clone: A much larger clone lies a single base off, so this may be a read error. Other nucleotide sequences from this sample produce the same CDR3. The J gene is TRBJ1-1, the V gene TRBV29-1; 8 bases align to TRBD1. This CDR3 contains 12 residues. V gave up 6 bases and J gave up 1 base; unmatched junction bases: 1. Germline CDR1 reads SQVTM; CDR2 reads ANQGSEA. CDR3 nucleotides: TGCAGCGTCGGACAGGGGAACACTGAAGCTTTCTTT. This gives the protein CSVGQGNTEAFF. The full variable domain, completed using reference TRBV29-1 and TRBJ1-1, is SAVISQKPSRDICQRGTSLTIQCQVDSQVTMMFWYRQQPGQSLTLIATANQGSEATYESGFVIDKFPISRPNLTFSTLTVSNMSPEDSSIYLCSVGQGNTEAFFGQGTRLTVV.

The genes are TRBV23-1 and TRBJ2-7; TRBD1 is a possible D gene (6 bases). TRBV23-1 is annotated as an ORF whose role is uncertain. Trimming pared 4 bases from V and 1 base from J, leaving 23 bases between. The CDR3 has 18 amino acids. The CDR3 nucleotides are TGCGCCAGCAGTCCTGAGGAATCAGGGGCCTTCAAATCCTACGAGCAGTACTTC. It specifies CASSPEESGAFKSYEQYF.

In the case of this clone: Other DNA sequences in this specimen translate into the identical CDR3. V usage is TRBV2 and J usage is TRBJ1-1; D gene uncertain. CDR1 and CDR2 (germline): SNHLY, FYNNEI. V shed 4 bases and J shed 0 bases, with 3 bases lying between them. The CDR3 is 12 amino acids. CDR3 loop: CASSAMNTEAFF. In nucleotides, the CDR3 is TGTGCCAGCAGTGCCATGAACACTGAAGCTTTCTTT.

This chain connects TRBV20-1 to TRBJ1-1; D unclear. The V gene lost 3 bases and the J gene lost 6 bases, with 8 bases spanning the gap. The CDR3 sequence is 11 residues long. Germline loops: CDR1 DFQATT, CDR2 SNEGSKA (reference sequence). This chain's CDR3 is CSARRWAEAFF. CDR3 DNA: TGCAGTGCTAGGAGGTGGGCTGAAGCTTTCTTT.

CDR3: CASSFGTGLGDTQYF. The DNA for the CDR3 is TGTGCCAGCAGTTTCGGGACAGGCCTGGGAGATACGCAGTATTTT. V gene TRBV6-6 combines with J gene TRBJ2-3; 8 positions match TRBD1. V was pared by 4 bases and J by 5 bases, with 8 bases of the junction left unmatched. This CDR3 contains 15 residues. The germline V gene encodes CDR1 MNHNY and CDR2 SVGAGI (reference sequence).

This clone appeared a few times. The chain couples TRBV5-6 to TRBJ2-5, with 7 positions matching TRBD1. CDR1 and CDR2 from the germline V gene are SGHDT and YYEEEE. The CDR3 spans 15 residues. V lost 1 base to trimming and J lost 1 base; unmatched junction nucleotides: 4. The CDR3 nucleotides read TGTGCCAGCAGCTTGTTGTCAGGGGGCCAAGAGACCCAGTACTTC. Amino acids: CASSLLSGGQETQYF.

J is TRBJ2-2 and V is TRBV27, with a possible D match to TRBD2 (6 bases). The CDR3 runs 14 residues. V lost 6 bases and J 5 bases, leaving 13 bases between the germline ends. Germline V CDR1 and CDR2: MNHEY, SMNVEV (reference sequence). CDR3 residues: CASRISGGTGELFF. In DNA, the CDR3 is TGTGCCAGCAGGATTAGCGGAGGTACCGGGGAGCTGTTTTTT.

This clone appeared a few times. J is TRBJ2-2 and V is TRBV27; D is ambiguous. Germline CDR1 reads MNHEY; CDR2 reads SMNVEV (reference sequence). Trimming took off 4 bases at V and 1 base at J, with 4 bases between the two ends. CDR3 size: 13 residues. CDR3 sequence: CASSSVNTGELFF. The CDR3 DNA reads as TGTGCCAGCAGTTCCGTGAACACCGGGGAGCTGTTTTTT.

The chain is built from TRBV7-2 and TRBJ1-5, with D possibly TRBD1 on 6 matching bases. V was cut by 1 base and J by 7 bases, with 14 bases left in between. Germline values: CDR1 SGHTA, CDR2 FQGNSA. CDR3 length: 15 residues. The CDR3 bases are TGTGCCAGCAGCTTAGGCCCACAGGGAGCCCAGCCCCAGCATTTT. This gives the protein CASSLGPQGAQPQHF.

This clone showed up just a few times. The V gene is TRBV2, the J gene TRBJ2-7, with D possibly matching TRBD1 (5 bases). Trimming cost V 8 bases and J 6 bases, with 11 bases left between them. CDR3 length: 11 amino acids. The V gene's germline CDR1 is SNHLY and CDR2 FYNNEI. This CDR3 reads CASGAGIEQYF. CDR3 sequence (DNA): TGTGCCAGCGGGGCAGGGATCGAGCAGTACTTC.

This clone was seen ten or more times. The chain carries TRBV7-2 and TRBJ2-5; TRBD2 matches at 12 bases. V dropped 4 bases and J dropped 5; count of bases not matched to a gene: 8. Germline CDR1 SGHTA, CDR2 FQGNSA. CDR3 size: 16 residues. As DNA, the CDR3 is TGTGCCAGCAGCTCTCCTAGCGGGAGGGCCCGGGAGACCCAGTACTTC. Encoded protein: CASSSPSGRARETQYF.

The V gene is TRBV10-1, the J gene TRBJ2-3; 11 bases map to TRBD2. The junction had 6 bases not matched to a gene; V was cut back by 10 bases and J by 6 bases. Germline V gene data show CDR1 as WNHNN and CDR2 as SYGVQD (reference sequence). The length of the CDR3 is 13 residues. This chain's CDR3 is CAKLAGVLDTQYF. CDR3 DNA: TGCGCCAAACTAGCGGGAGTTTTGGATACGCAGTATTTT.

This clone occurred a few times. The V and J genes are TRBV6-6 and TRBJ2-2; no clear D. Between the trimmed V and J ends, which lost 8 bases and 4 bases, there was a span of 20 bases. The CDR3 runs to 16 residues. CDR1 and CDR2 (germline): MNHNY, SVGAGI (reference sequence). The CDR3 region has the DNA TGTGCCAGCGCTCCCCTGTGGAGTACGGGCACCGGGGAGCTGTTTTTT. This gives the protein CASAPLWSTGTGELFF.